The 30 T cell receptor beta chains presented below share a single source sample, sequenced in a study of T cells in Graves' hyperthyroidism and ophthalmopathy. TCR beta CDR3 regions were amplified from RNA transcripts. HTBI primers were employed in a first-round RT-PCR of the TCR CDR3. One entry per CDR3 protein, called by TCRdb with MiXCR from the multiplex PCR reads. Of under 200,000 distinct CDR3 sequences listed, just under 9.5% were seen once; the top ten hold around 20%. Sequenced: blood. The receptors shown here come from a young woman with Graves' hyperthyroidism that later progressed to Graves' ophthalmopathy.

This clonotype was counted a few times. V and J are TRBV20-1 and TRBJ1-1, with D hard to call. The germline V gene has CDR1 DFQATT and CDR2 SNEGSKA (reference sequence). The CDR3 is 10 residues long. Written as DNA, the CDR3 is TGCAGCCCTGGGAACACTGAAGCTTTCTTT. Translation gives CSPGNTEAFF.

This clonotype has ten or more counts. The chain joins TRBV29-1 to TRBJ1-5; weak D call: TRBD1 (6 bases). Trimming removed 4 bases from V and 2 bases from J, with 12 bases in between. The germline gives CDR1 SQVTM, CDR2 ANQGSEA. The CDR3 loop spans 14 amino acids. The CDR3 region has the DNA TGCAGCGTTGTTGCGGGGGCAGGCAATCAGCCCCAGCATTTT. Translating gives CSVVAGAGNQPQHF.

At least ten counts were recorded for this clonotype. This chain links TRBV30 with TRBJ1-5; 10 bases align to TRBD1. The junction had 2 bases not matched to a gene; V was cut back by 6 bases and J by 3 bases. The CDR3 sequence is 13 residues long. Germline V gene sequence: CDR1 GTSNPN, CDR2 SVGIG (reference sequence). CDR3 nucleotide sequence: TGTGCCTGCGGGACAGGGGACAATCAGCCCCAGCATTTT. The encoded protein is CACGTGDNQPQHF.

The rearrangement joins TRBV4-1 to TRBJ2-7; no definite D call. Trimming pared 1 base from V and 3 bases from J, leaving 10 bases between. This CDR3 has 14 amino acids. From germline, CDR1 is MGHRA and CDR2 YSYEKL. CDR3 region: CASSQVTANYEQYF. The DNA for the CDR3 is TGCGCCAGCAGCCAAGTTACGGCTAACTACGAGCAGTACTTC.

V gene TRBV30 combines with J gene TRBJ1-3; D is ambiguous. The length of the CDR3 is 14 residues. The V and J ends lost 0 bases and 0 bases respectively, with 6 bases between them. Germline V gives CDR1 GTSNPN, CDR2 SVGIG (reference sequence). The CDR3 nucleotides are TGTGCCTGGAGTGTAGCAAACTCTGGAAACACCATATATTTT. This gives the protein CAWSVANSGNTIYF.

This clonotype has at least ten counts. This chain links TRBV11-3 with TRBJ2-5; D might be TRBD2 (5 bases). The CDR3 loop spans 13 amino acids. Trimming shortened V by 5 bases and J by 5 bases, and 12 bases separated the two germline ends. Germline V gene data show CDR1 as SGHNT and CDR2 as YENEEA. The CDR3 here is CASSPPGIETQYF. In DNA form, the CDR3 reads TGTGCCAGCAGCCCACCGGGGATCGAGACCCAGTACTTC.

There are many counts of this clonotype. The V gene is TRBV28, the J gene TRBJ2-5, with D possibly being TRBD2 (7 bases). CDR1 MDHEN and CDR2 SYDVKM come from the germline V gene. The CDR3 has 12 amino acids. The V end lost 3 bases, the J end lost 10 bases, and 12 bases lay between the germline ends. The CDR3 spells CASSLRGGGQYF. The CDR3 DNA follows: TGTGCCAGCAGTTTGAGGGGGGGGGGCCAGTACTTC. Full variable domain (outside the CDR3, taken from reference TRBV28 and TRBJ2-5): DVKVTQSSRYLVKRTGEKVFLECVQDMDHENMFWYRQDPGLGLRLIYFSYDVKMKEKGDIPEGYSVSREKKERFSLILESASTNQTSMYLCASSLRGGGQYFGPGTRLLVL.

This clonotype was counted many times. This chain connects TRBV27 to TRBJ1-2, with 8 bases matching TRBD1. Germline CDR1 reads MNHEY; CDR2 reads SMNVEV (reference sequence). The CDR3 spans 16 residues. Trimming removed 6 bases from V and 4 bases from J; junction bases left unmatched: 13. CDR3 nucleotides: TGTGCCAGCAGGAGCGGTCCAGGGGGCAGGGTCTATGGCTACACCTTC. It codes for CASRSGPGGRVYGYTF.

This clonotype was observed at least ten times. This rearrangement joins TRBV15 to TRBJ1-1; TRBD1 matches 8 bases. CDR1 LNHNV and CDR2 YYDKDF come from the germline V gene (reference sequence). Losses at the gene ends were 0 bases for V and 11 bases for J; bases not matched to a gene: 8. The CDR3 consists of 14 residues. CDR3 DNA sequence: TGTGCCACCAGCAGAGATGGGCAGGGGGCGTTTGCTTTCTTT. Translation: CATSRDGQGAFAFF.

For this clonotype: A much more abundant neighbour one base away suggests this may be a read error. The chain carries TRBV6-2 or TRBV6-3 and TRBJ2-7; D unresolved. V was cut by 5 bases and J by 3 bases, with 8 bases left in between. This CDR3 contains 12 residues. Germline CDR1 reads MNHEY; CDR2 reads SVGEGT. The CDR3 DNA is TGTGCCAGCAGTGACTTTGGCTACGAGCAGTACTTC. This translates into CASSDFGYEQYF.

This clonotype was counted ten times or more. The rearrangement uses TRBV6-2 or TRBV6-3 and TRBJ2-2; 7 nucleotides match TRBD1. Germline V gene lookup returns CDR1 MNHEY and CDR2 SVGEGT. Unmatched junction bases numbered 9, after V lost 10 bases and J lost 4 bases. This CDR3 region has 14 residues. CDR3 sequence reads: CATCVTGTTGELFF. The CDR3, as DNA: TGTGCCACCTGTGTGACAGGGACCACCGGGGAGCTGTTTTTT.

The J gene is TRBJ1-3, the V gene TRBV3-1; 7 bases match TRBD1. V trimming: 0 bases; J trimming: 0 bases; junction bases outside the gene matches: 2. There are 16 residues in the CDR3. The V gene's germline CDR1 is LGHDT and CDR2 YNNKEL (reference sequence). CDR3: CASSQDHRGSGNTIYF. CDR3 DNA sequence: TGTGCCAGCAGCCAAGACCACAGGGGCTCTGGAAACACCATATATTTT.

Ten or more counts support this clonotype. The chain couples TRBV29-1 to TRBJ1-4; D call uncertain. The CDR3 extends over 12 amino acids. CDR1 SQVTM and CDR2 ANQGSEA come from the germline V gene. With 7 bases removed from V and 7 bases from J, the gap between germline ends came to 13 bases. The DNA for the CDR3 is TGCAGCGCTTCCGGAACCGGTGAAAAACTGTTTTTT. Residues: CSASGTGEKLFF. The variable domain in full, with the rest retrieved from reference TRBV29-1 and TRBJ1-4, is SAVISQKPSRDICQRGTSLTIQCQVDSQVTMMFWYRQQPGQSLTLIATANQGSEATYESGFVIDKFPISRPNLTFSTLTVSNMSPEDSSIYLCSASGTGEKLFFGSGTQLSVL.

This clonotype was detected ten times or more. The V call is TRBV6-1, the J call TRBJ2-7; 10 bases map to TRBD2. CDR3 length: 13 residues. V gave up 8 bases and J gave up 4 bases; unmatched junction bases: 5. Germline V gene sequence: CDR1 MNHNS, CDR2 SASEGT. CDR3 in amino acids: CASEREGLYEQYF. In nucleotides, the CDR3 is TGTGCCAGCGAGCGGGAGGGCCTATACGAGCAGTACTTC.

Many counts were recorded for this clonotype. The CDR3 spells CASSQDRNTEAFF. The CDR3 DNA reads as TGTGCCAGCAGCCAGGACAGGAACACTGAAGCTTTCTTT. This chain links TRBV5-6 with TRBJ1-1, with TRBD1 as a possible D gene (6 bases). Per the germline V gene, CDR1 is SGHDT and CDR2 is YYEEEE. V was clipped by 4 bases and J by 1 base, with 8 bases between them. This CDR3 contains 13 residues.

Comment on this clonotype: Just one base apart from a much larger clone, this may be a read error. This chain connects TRBV24-1 to TRBJ1-4; D is undetermined. This CDR3 contains 14 residues. Germline-derived CDR1 and CDR2 are KGHDR and SFDVKD. V was shortened by 3 bases and J by 3 bases, with 7 bases between the two germline ends. DNA of the CDR3: TGTGCCACCAGTGATACGAGGGCTAATGAAAAACTGTTTTTT. This encodes CATSDTRANEKLFF.

This clonotype was recorded at least ten times. This chain connects TRBV11-2 to TRBJ2-1, with 12 bases that match TRBD2. V trimming: 5 bases; J trimming: 0 bases; junction bases outside the gene matches: 2. This CDR3 has 16 residues. Germline assignment: CDR1 SGHAT and CDR2 FQNNGV. Here the CDR3 DNA reads TGTGCCAGCAGCCTACTAGCGGGGGGCTCCTACAATGAGCAGTTCTTC. Amino acids: CASSLLAGGSYNEQFF. Filled out from reference TRBV11-2 and TRBJ2-1, the complete variable domain reads EAGVAQSPRYKIIEKRQSVAFWCNPISGHATLYWYQQILGQGPKLLIQFQNNGVVDDSQLPKDRFSAERLKGVDSTLKIQPAKLEDSAVYLCASSLLAGGSYNEQFFGPGTRLTVL.

This clonotype appeared many times. The chain employs TRBV30 and TRBJ2-6; TRBD2 is a possible D gene (7 bases). Trimming left V 4 bases short and J 0 bases short, with 16 bases between. The CDR3 sequence is 17 residues long. Germline values: CDR1 GTSNPN, CDR2 SVGIG (reference sequence). The CDR3 loop reads CAWTRGGSNSGANVLTF. In nucleotides, the CDR3 is TGTGCCTGGACTAGGGGGGGCTCGAACTCTGGGGCCAACGTCCTGACTTTC.

This chain joins TRBV14 and TRBJ1-3, with D possibly TRBD1 on 6 matching bases. The CDR3 consists of 17 residues. The germline gives CDR1 SGHDN, CDR2 FVKESK. V was shortened by 4 bases and J by 0 bases, with 16 bases between the two germline ends. CDR3: CASSRSPGTPSGNTIYF. CDR3 coding DNA: TGTGCCAGCAGCCGCTCCCCGGGGACACCCTCTGGAAACACCATATATTTT.

This clonotype was recorded at least ten times. The rearrangement links TRBV5-1 to TRBJ1-1; 7 nucleotides agree with TRBD1. V lost 1 base and J lost 5; bases outside the gene matches: 5. Germline assignment: CDR1 SGHRS and CDR2 YFSETQ. This CDR3 is 14 amino acids long. The CDR3 DNA reads TGCGCCAGCAGCTTGACCGGGACAGCTACTGAAGCTTTCTTT. This translates into CASSLTGTATEAFF.

This clonotype was seen repeatedly, ten times or more. This chain links TRBV7-2 with TRBJ1-1; D gene uncertain. The V gene lost 2 bases and the J gene lost 0 bases, with 10 bases spanning the gap. Germline V CDR1 and CDR2: SGHTA, FQGNSA. The CDR3 is 15 amino acids. CDR3 DNA: TGTGCCAGCAGCTTATTGGTAGACATGAACACTGAAGCTTTCTTT. It encodes CASSLLVDMNTEAFF.

Details on this clonotype: The CDR3 end shows no conserved phenylalanine or tryptophan, and so a read error is likely. The V gene is TRBV2, the J gene TRBJ2-2, with D perhaps TRBD1 (5 bases). The CDR3 contains 13 residues. Germline loops: CDR1 SNHLY, CDR2 FYNNEI. V lost 6 bases and J 6 bases, leaving 11 bases between the germline ends. The chain's CDR3 is CASRGHGAGELFL. CDR3 bases: TGTGCCAGCAGGGGGCATGGCGCCGGGGAGCTGTTTTTA.

CDR3 in amino acids: CASSPRDPGGAGGRLNYGYTF. CDR3 in DNA: TGTGCCAGCTCACCCCGAGATCCTGGAGGGGCAGGGGGCCGCTTAAACTATGGCTACACCTTC. The chain has TRBV18 and TRBJ1-2, with 8 bases identical to TRBD1. This CDR3 comprises 21 residues. The trim removed 3 bases at V and 2 bases at J, leaving 23 bases unmatched. Per germline, CDR1 KGHSH and CDR2 LQKENI.

At least ten counts were recorded for this clonotype. The V gene is TRBV24-1, the J gene TRBJ2-3, with no clear D. This CDR3 is built from 16 residues. V lost 1 base, J lost 2 bases, and 12 bases lay in between. Germline assignment: CDR1 KGHDR and CDR2 SFDVKD. CDR3: CATSDFGFGNTDTQYF. The CDR3 bases are TGTGCCACCAGTGATTTTGGATTTGGGAACACAGATACGCAGTATTTT.

This clonotype was counted at least ten times. The DNA for the CDR3 is TGTGCCAGCAGCTCCCTGGGACAGGGGAAAGCCTACAATGAGCAGTTCTTC. It is translated as CASSSLGQGKAYNEQFF. V and J are TRBV7-9 and TRBJ2-1; 10 positions agree with TRBD1. CDR3 size: 17 residues. With V trimmed by 4 bases and J by 2 bases, 8 bases remained unmatched. The V gene's germline CDR1 is SEHNR and CDR2 FQNEAQ (reference sequence).

This clonotype was counted many times. Written as DNA, the CDR3 is TGTGCCAGCAGCTTAGGACAGTACGAGCAGTACTTC. It codes for CASSLGQYEQYF. The chain has TRBV11-2 and TRBJ2-7; D is possibly TRBD1 (5 bases). The germline V gene has CDR1 SGHAT and CDR2 FQNNGV. V was trimmed by 1 base and J by 4 bases, leaving 5 bases between them. The CDR3 length is 12 residues. The complete variable domain, with remaining parts taken from reference TRBV11-2 and TRBJ2-7, reads EAGVAQSPRYKIIEKRQSVAFWCNPISGHATLYWYQQILGQGPKLLIQFQNNGVVDDSQLPKDRFSAERLKGVDSTLKIQPAKLEDSAVYLCASSLGQYEQYFGPGTRLTVT.

This clonotype was seen repeatedly, ten times or more. The chain uses TRBV3-1 and TRBJ2-1; TRBD2 matches at 8 bases. The V gene end was trimmed by 0 bases and the J gene end by 6 bases; junction bases not matched to a gene: 13. The CDR3 contains 18 residues. CDR1 and CDR2 from the germline V gene are LGHDT and YNNKEL (reference sequence). The CDR3 DNA is TGTGCCAGCAGCCAAGAAGGCAGGCGGGGGGTCTTCCCCAATGAGCAGTTCTTC. It codes for CASSQEGRRGVFPNEQFF.

This clonotype was counted a few times. The chain combines TRBV25-1 with TRBJ2-3; D ambiguous. The CDR3 has 14 amino acids. Germline loops: CDR1 MGHDK, CDR2 SYGVNS. The V end was cut by 6 bases, the J end by 2 bases, with 12 bases between. The CDR3 nucleotides are TGTGCCAGCAGAGGAGCCCCTGCCACAGATACGCAGTATTTT. Protein: CASRGAPATDTQYF.

This sequence joins TRBV7-8 and TRBJ1-2, with 10 bases aligning to TRBD1. Germline CDR1 is SGHVS and CDR2 is FQNEAQ. J gave up 4 bases and V 1 base, and 12 bases lay outside the gene matches. The CDR3 has 18 amino acids. Here the CDR3 reads CASSLDRDRGVIVYGYTF. Here the CDR3 DNA reads TGTGCCAGCAGCTTAGATCGGGACAGGGGCGTCATAGTCTATGGCTACACCTTC. The full variable domain, completed using reference TRBV7-8 and TRBJ1-2, is GAGVSQSPRYKVAKRGQDVALRCDPISGHVSLFWYQQALGQGPEFLTYFQNEAQLDKSGLPSDRFFAERPEGSVSTLKIQRTQQEDSAVYLCASSLDRDRGVIVYGYTFGSGTRLTVV.

This clonotype was counted a few times. V gene TRBV5-1 combines with J gene TRBJ2-7; 12 bases align to TRBD1. Trimming took 4 bases from V and 5 from J; bases not matched to a gene: 7. The CDR3 sequence is 15 residues long. CDR1 is SGHRS and CDR2 is YFSETQ in the germline V gene. CDR3 bases: TGCGCCAGCAGCAGAATGGGACAGGGGGCCGACGAGCAGTACTTC. Amino acid sequence: CASSRMGQGADEQYF.